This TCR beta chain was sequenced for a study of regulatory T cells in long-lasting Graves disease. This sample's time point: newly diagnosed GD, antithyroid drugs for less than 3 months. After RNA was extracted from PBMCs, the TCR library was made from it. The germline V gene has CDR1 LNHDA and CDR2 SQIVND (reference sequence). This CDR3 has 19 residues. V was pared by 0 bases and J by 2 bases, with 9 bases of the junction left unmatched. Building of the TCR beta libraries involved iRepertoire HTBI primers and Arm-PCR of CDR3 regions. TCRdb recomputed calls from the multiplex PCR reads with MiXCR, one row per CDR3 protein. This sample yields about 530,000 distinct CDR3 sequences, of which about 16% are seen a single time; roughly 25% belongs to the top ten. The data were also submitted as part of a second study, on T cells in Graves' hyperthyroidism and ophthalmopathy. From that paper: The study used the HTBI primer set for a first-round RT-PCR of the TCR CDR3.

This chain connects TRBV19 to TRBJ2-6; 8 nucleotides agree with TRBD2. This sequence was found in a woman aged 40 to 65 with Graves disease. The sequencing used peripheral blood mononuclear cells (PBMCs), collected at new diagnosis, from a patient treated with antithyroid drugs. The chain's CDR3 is CASSIDLLGGAPGANVLTF. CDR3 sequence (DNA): TGTGCCAGTAGTATAGATCTACTCGGGGGGGCCCCTGGGGCCAACGTCCTGACTTTC. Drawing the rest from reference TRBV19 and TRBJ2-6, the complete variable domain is DGGITQSPKYLFRKEGQNVTLSCEQNLNHDAMYWYRQDPGQGLRLIYYSQIVNDFQKGDIAEGYSVSREKKESFPLTVTSAQKNPTAFYLCASSIDLLGGAPGANVLTFGAGSRLTVL.